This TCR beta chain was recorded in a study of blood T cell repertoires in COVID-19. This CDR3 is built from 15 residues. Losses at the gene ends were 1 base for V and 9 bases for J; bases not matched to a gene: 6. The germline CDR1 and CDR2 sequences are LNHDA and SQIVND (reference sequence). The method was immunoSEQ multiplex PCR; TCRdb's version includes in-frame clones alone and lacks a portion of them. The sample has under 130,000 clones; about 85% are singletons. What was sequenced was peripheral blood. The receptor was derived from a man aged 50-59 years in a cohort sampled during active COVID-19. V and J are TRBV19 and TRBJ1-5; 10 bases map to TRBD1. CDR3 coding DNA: TGTGCCAGTAGTATAGGAGGGGACAGGGGACGGCCCCAGCATTTT. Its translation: CASSIGGDRGRPQHF.